This T cell receptor (beta chain) emerged from a study of blood T cells in healthy people across ages. The CDR3 consists of 18 residues. Trimming removed 8 bases from V and 0 bases from J, with 25 bases in between. A second PCR of roughly 7 to 11 cycles used a sample-barcoded 5' primer and a J-beta primer mix. Each CDR3 protein gets one entry after TCRdb re-called the 5' RACE reads with MiXCR. This table has 1.5 million to 2 million distinct CDR3 sequences, roughly 50% appearing once. Every sample yielded at least 6.5 million isolated PBMCs. The receptor was isolated from a woman aged 40 to 50 in good health. The J gene is TRBJ1-2, the V gene TRBV12-3 or TRBV12-4; D is perhaps TRBD1 (5 bases). Sequencing was done on a sample of blood. CDR3 loop: CASRKLRDGDLANYGYTF. Here the CDR3 DNA reads TGTGCCAGCCGTAAACTCCGGGACGGTGACCTTGCTAACTATGGCTACACCTTC.